The rows below give T cell receptor beta chains drawn from one sample of a study of blood T cells in healthy people across ages. MiXCR, run by TCRdb on the 5' RACE reads, gives a single entry per CDR3 protein. The repertoire consists of about 1.1 million distinct CDR3 sequences, with less than 45% occurring once and the leading ten covering about 12%. The sample comprised blood. These TCRs come from a man aged 18 to 29 in good health. CDR3s include the opening cysteine and the closing phenylalanine or tryptophan.

V gene	CDR3 protein
TRBV4-3	CASSQDLVRRGSYNEQFF
TRBV7-9	CASTTWEGASYNEQFF
TRBV6-6	CASSPGTNQETQYF
TRBV5-1	CASSLGRRGTGITDTQYF
TRBV6-2/TRBV6-3	CASSSDMWETQYF
TRBV20-1	CSARGASYNEQFF
TRBV12-3/TRBV12-4	CASSGGINYGYTF
TRBV5-1	CASSGTPPGKYEQYF
TRBV10-3	CAISDTTGGRGNTIYF
TRBV7-2	CASSLDSWGYQETQYF
TRBV6-6	CASSDNRGREGQPQHF
TRBV6-2/TRBV6-3	CASSNPENSGQRYGYTF
TRBV10-3	CALGTGNTEAFF
TRBV20-1	CSARDAKQGDNEQFF
TRBV7-2	CASTKKRGRDYGYTF
TRBV3-1	CASSQVLGGPEQFF
TRBV28	CASSPQGDGNQPQHF
TRBV20-1	CSASGGAPETQYF
TRBV5-1	CASSLTGQGGYGYTF
TRBV10-3	CAISTGDSSYNEQFF
TRBV9	CASSASGGNEAFF
TRBV20-1	CSARDWLAGSTDTQYF
TRBV20-1	CSARATPNQPQHF
TRBV7-6	CASSRGVGDLNTEAFF
TRBV20-1	CSARGLAQETQYF
TRBV5-6	CASSLEDRPNTEAFF
TRBV12-3/TRBV12-4	CASSLGQGREAFF
TRBV28	CASSPLGLAGATDTQYF
TRBV4-1	CASSHPKGQGGTGELFF